Included here is one T cell receptor (beta chain) sequence, with context. Naive-designated CD8 cells lacked CD45RO, were positively enriched for CCR7, and omitted terminally differentiated effector memory CD45RA+ cells. These data belong to a study of shared clonotypes between healthy human individuals. Study-level information: Three plates were used per donor for CD4 naive, three for CD4 memory, two for CD8 naive and one for CD8 memory.

Assay used: immunoSEQ multiplex PCR; TCRdb lists only in-frame clones, some missing. The sample lists just over 2,000,000 clones; approximately 95% were seen once. Deletions cut 5 bases from V and 5 bases from J, with 12 bases between. CDR1 is MDHEN and CDR2 is SYDVKM in the germline V gene. The CDR3 covers 14 residues. The sequencing input was naive CD8+ T cells sorted from blood. The rearrangement links TRBV28 to TRBJ2-2; no clear D gene. The sequence derives from a man aged 18 to 29 in good health. CDR3 sequence: CASSEDLGTGELFF. The CDR3, as DNA: TGTGCCAGCAGTGAGGACCTGGGGACCGGGGAGCTGTTTTTT.